This TCR beta chain was profiled in a study of graft-versus-host responses after intestinal transplantation (dated by TCRdb to the early 2020s). For context, the study as a whole: Recipients received multivisceral, liver-intestinal, or isolated intestinal transplants. Anti-thymocyte globulin induction was given to all recipients, followed by maintenance tacrolimus and steroids for approximately 3 years. Donor T cell macrochimerism was defined as a peak of at least 4% donor T cells among recipient peripheral blood mononuclear cells. To identify alloreactive clones, pre-transplant mixed lymphocyte reaction products were sequenced and then compared with unstimulated pre-transplant donor and recipient T cells. Rather than being sequenced by the commercial service, samples from three later patients were sequenced in-house on an Illumina MiSeq and processed with MiXCR. Bulk TCR-beta CDR3 sequencing was used to track graft-versus-host and host-versus-graft alloreactive T cell clones in the graft, circulation and bone marrow after intestinal transplantation. Of the roughly 24 intestinal transplant recipients enrolled in the cohort, one of whom was a retransplant, a few patients without pretransplant specimens were excluded. Study-wide conclusions, independent of this receptor: Peak levels of circulating GvH clones were associated with declines in HvG clones early after transplant. In the allografts of patients with donor T cell macrochimerism, GvH to HvG T cell clonal ratios were high. GvH clones were detected in recipient bone marrow, and some of these GvH clones were observed earlier in ileal mucosa or blood, consistent with an intestinal mucosal origin. The relatively low number and heterogeneity of intestinal transplant patients limited the conclusions.

Based on the germline V gene (reference sequence), the CDR1 and CDR2 sequences are GTSNPN and SVGIG. Trimming at the junction amounts to 2 bases on V and 0 bases on J, and the germline ends lie 7 bases apart. The CDR3 covers 13 residues, taking in both the cysteine and the phenylalanine. Of the read, only the CDR3 DNA is kept; its 39 bases are in frame from base 1. What the time point label conveys for this sample: cells obtained before transplantation from donor or recipient. CD3+CD4+ and CD3+CD8+ populations were FACS-sorted from unstimulated pre-transplant donor and recipient cells taken from spleen or lymph nodes. Libraries were prepared through the immunoSEQ multiplex PCR assay. For most patients, genomic DNA was isolated using the Qiagen DNeasy Blood and Tissue Kit and was shipped frozen to Adaptive Biotechnologies for TCR sequencing. For most patients, high-throughput TCR-beta CDR3 sequencing of genomic DNA was performed by Adaptive Biotechnologies. Regarding the original processing steps: Adaptive's ImmunoSEQ software was the source of the TCR sequencing data for roughly 19 patients, while a few other patients were processed with MiXCR and VDJtools. To correct CD4 versus CD8 sorting errors, any sequence found in both subsets at a frequency ratio below 5:1 was removed. Because the origin of CDR3 nucleotide sequences shared between donor and recipient could not be assigned, those sequences were removed. At least 2-fold expansion over unstimulated cells and a minimum CFSE-low frequency of 0.002% (template counts) or 0.001% (read counts) were required for clones to be classified as alloreactive. Clones were considered mappable if detected in sequenced pre-transplant spleen, lymph node, or MLR CFSE-low populations of the donor or recipient. Cumulative frequency of alloreactive clones was calculated as a percentage of all sequences weighted by copy number. The table was pulled from immuneACCESS by TCRdb, which kept in-frame rearrangements only. Such tables lose some clones; where checked, under half of the loss comes from unresolved V genes, and the rest has no known cause. That table is the source of V, J and clone size, and D and trimming were worked out from the DNA. The sample includes 90,000 to 130,000 clones, with about 92% observed a single time. Under 0.3% of the sample is taken by the ten largest.

With respect to this clone: The antigen it binds to is not known. No much larger clonotype is one base removed from it; base qualities were not supplied.

The sequence joins TRBV30 to TRBJ1-1, with an unclear D gene assignment. The sequence derives from a human donor who was the organ donor for an intestinal transplant. The source material was unstimulated CD4+ T cells sorted from spleen or lymph node cells, sampled before transplant. The bases are TGTGCCTGGAGTAGAAGGATGAACACTGAAGCTTTCTTT. The encoded protein is CAWSRRMNTEAFF.